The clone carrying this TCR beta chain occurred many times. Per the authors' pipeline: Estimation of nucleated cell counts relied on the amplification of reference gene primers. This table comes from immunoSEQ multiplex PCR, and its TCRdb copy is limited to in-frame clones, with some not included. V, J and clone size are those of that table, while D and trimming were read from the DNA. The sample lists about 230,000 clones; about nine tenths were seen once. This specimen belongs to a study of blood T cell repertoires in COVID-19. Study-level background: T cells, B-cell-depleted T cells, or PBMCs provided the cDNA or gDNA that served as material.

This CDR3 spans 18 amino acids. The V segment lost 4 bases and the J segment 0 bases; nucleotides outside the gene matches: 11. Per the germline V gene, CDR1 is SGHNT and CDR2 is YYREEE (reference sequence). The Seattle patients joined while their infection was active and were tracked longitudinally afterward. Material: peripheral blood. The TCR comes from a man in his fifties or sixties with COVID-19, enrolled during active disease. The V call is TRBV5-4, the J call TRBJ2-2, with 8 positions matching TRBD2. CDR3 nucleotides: TGTGCCAGCAGCAAACGACTAGCGACTCTCGCGAACACCGGGGAGCTGTTTTTT. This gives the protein CASSKRLATLANTGELFF.